These T cell receptor beta chains were read from a single sample in a study of shared clonotypes between healthy human individuals. Libraries were prepared by immunoSEQ multiplex PCR; TCRdb keeps only in-frame clonotypes and omits some of them. The sample gives a few million clones, about 90% of which show up once; around 0.35% is in the top ten. Sequenced material: naive CD4+ T cells from PBMCs. These receptors were collected from a man aged 18 to 30 in good health. Some clones in this sample may be carry-over from other donors' samples. The CDR3 runs from the conserved cysteine through the conserved F or W. D genes are given only for firm matches. Not every row has a clone size; where given, it reads once, few, many or a size class.

d_call	v_call	clone_size	j_call	cdr3_aa	cdr3_nt
TRBD2	TRBV9	.	TRBJ2-1	CASSDDSGGNNEQFF	TGTGCCAGCAGTGACGACTCGGGGGGGAACAATGAGCAGTTCTTC
.	TRBV4-1	.	TRBJ2-5	CASSQRDTLGETQYF	TGCGCCAGCAGCCAACGGGACACCCTAGGGGAGACCCAGTACTTC
TRBD2	TRBV10-3	.	TRBJ2-1	CAISGRLAGDSEQFF	TGTGCCATCAGTGGAAGACTAGCGGGAGATAGTGAGCAGTTCTTC
TRBD1	TRBV10-3	.	TRBJ1-2	CASSNQGDNYGYTF	TGTGCCAGCAGTAACCAGGGGGATAACTATGGCTACACCTTC
TRBD1	TRBV7-9	.	TRBJ2-7	CASSPGQGGSYEQYF	TGTGCCAGCAGCCCGGGACAGGGAGGTTCCTACGAGCAGTACTTC
TRBD2	TRBV9	.	TRBJ2-7	CASSSAGTSVHEQYF	TGTGCCAGCAGCTCAGCCGGGACTAGCGTCCACGAGCAGTACTTC
TRBD2	TRBV6-1	.	TRBJ2-1	CASSEVLAAYNEQFF	TGTGCCAGCAGTGAAGTGCTAGCGGCATACAATGAGCAGTTCTTC
.	TRBV4-2	.	TRBJ1-1	CASSHPTPTTQTLAFF	TGTGCCAGCAGCCATCCCACCCCTACCACCCAAACGTTGGCTTTCTTT
.	TRBV5-4	.	TRBJ2-1	CASSLIRASRSSYNEQFF	TGTGCCAGCAGCTTGATTAGGGCTAGCAGGAGCTCCTACAATGAGCAGTTCTTC
.	TRBV7-6	.	TRBJ2-2	CASSPRDTGELFF	TGTGCCAGCAGCCCGCGGGACACCGGGGAGCTGTTTTTT
.	TRBV7-2	.	TRBJ2-7	CASSPFHPSGEQYF	TGTGCCAGCAGCCCCTTCCACCCATCGGGCGAGCAGTACTTC
.	TRBV6-1	.	TRBJ2-1	CASSESKRVFF	TGTGCCAGCAGTGAATCTAAGAGGGTGTTCTTC
TRBD2	TRBV7-9	.	TRBJ2-7	CASSSRRSGPYEQYF	TGTGCCAGCAGCTCCCGGCGTAGCGGGCCATACGAGCAGTACTTC
.	TRBV5-1	.	TRBJ1-1	CASSPAGGALNTEAFF	TGCGCCAGCAGCCCGGCGGGGGGGGCGCTTAACACTGAAGCTTTCTTT
TRBD1	TRBV7-2	.	TRBJ1-1	CASSPRRQGSSVAFF	TGTGCCAGCAGCCCAAGAAGACAGGGATCAAGTGTAGCTTTCTTT
TRBD2	TRBV6-4	.	TRBJ2-2	CASTRTSGTTGELFF	TGTGCCAGCACCCGGACTAGCGGGACCACCGGGGAGCTGTTTTTT
.	TRBV25-1	.	TRBJ1-2	CASSFNVGGYGYTF	TGTGCCAGCAGCTTTAACGTTGGCGGCTATGGCTACACCTTC
TRBD2	TRBV27	.	TRBJ2-7	CASRTWTSGRYEQYF	TGTGCCAGCAGGACTTGGACTAGCGGGAGATACGAGCAGTACTTC
TRBD1	TRBV28	.	TRBJ1-4	CASSITGTGNEKLFF	TGTGCCAGCAGCATCACCGGGACAGGGAATGAAAAACTGTTTTTT
TRBD2	TRBV19	.	TRBJ2-3	CASRRGGTDTQYF	TGTGCCAGCCGGCGGGGGGGCACAGATACGCAGTATTTT
.	TRBV18	.	TRBJ1-5	CASSLGRSPNQPQHF	TGTGCCAGCTCACTGGGGAGGTCCCCGAATCAGCCCCAGCATTTT
.	TRBV7-3	.	TRBJ2-7	CASSLVRGDEQYF	TGTGCCAGCAGCTTAGTGCGAGGGGACGAGCAGTACTTC
.	TRBV2	few	TRBJ1-1	CASKRGTEAFF	TGTGCCAGCAAAAGGGGCACTGAAGCTTTCTTT
.	TRBV6-5	.	TRBJ1-6	CASSYWTANNSPLHF	TGTGCCAGCAGTTACTGGACAGCGAACAATTCACCCCTCCACTTT
.	TRBV9	.	TRBJ1-3	CASSVGSADTIYF	TGTGCCAGCAGCGTAGGTAGCGCGGACACCATATATTTT
.	TRBV18	.	TRBJ1-2	CASSTSPGFDYGYTF	TGTGCCAGCTCTACGTCTCCGGGGTTTGACTATGGCTACACCTTC
.	TRBV28	.	TRBJ2-7	CASSLPLRPEQYF	TGTGCCAGCAGTTTACCACTTAGACCTGAGCAGTACTTC
.	TRBV7-2	.	TRBJ1-1	CASSFTDGTEAFF	TGTGCCAGCAGCTTCACAGACGGCACTGAAGCTTTCTTT
TRBD2	TRBV9	.	TRBJ2-3	CASSVGLAGRTDTQYF	TGTGCCAGCAGCGTAGGACTAGCGGGACGCACAGATACGCAGTATTTT
.	TRBV5-1	.	TRBJ1-2	CASSFTGDNGYTF	TGCGCCAGCAGCTTCACAGGTGACAACGGCTACACCTTC
TRBD1	TRBV5-4	.	TRBJ1-4	CASSVGTGNNEKLFF	TGTGCCAGCAGCGTAGGGACAGGGAATAATGAAAAACTGTTTTTT
.	TRBV19	.	TRBJ2-4	CASSIMAQSIQYF	TGTGCCAGTAGTATAATGGCCCAATCCATTCAGTACTTC
.	TRBV11-3	.	TRBJ2-1	CASSLTWVNEQFF	TGTGCCAGCAGCTTAACGTGGGTTAATGAGCAGTTCTTC
.	TRBV5-4	.	TRBJ2-7	CASSKSQSGFSSYEQYF	TGTGCCAGCAGCAAATCCCAGAGCGGGTTTAGCTCCTACGAGCAGTACTTC
.	TRBV11-3	.	TRBJ2-5	CASSLEMAETQYF	TGTGCCAGCAGCTTAGAGATGGCGGAGACCCAGTACTTC
.	TRBV11-3	.	TRBJ2-7	CASSKGAGDSYEQYF	TGTGCCAGCAGCAAGGGGGCGGGAGATAGCTACGAGCAGTACTTC
.	TRBV7-9	.	TRBJ2-3	CASSLVSDTQYF	TGTGCCAGCAGCTTAGTATCAGATACGCAGTATTTT
.	TRBV11-2	.	TRBJ1-6	CASSPTRVRSPLHF	TGTGCCAGCAGCCCTACGCGGGTTCGATCACCCCTCCACTTT
TRBD1	TRBV6-1	.	TRBJ2-7	CASTSGQGHYEQYF	TGTGCCAGCACTTCCGGACAGGGACACTACGAGCAGTACTTC
TRBD1	TRBV28	.	TRBJ1-1	CASSLDRAGTEAFF	TGTGCCAGCAGTCTGGACAGGGCGGGCACTGAAGCTTTCTTT
TRBD1	TRBV11-2	.	TRBJ1-4	CASSRQGLTNEKLFF	TGTGCCAGCAGCCGACAGGGTTTAACTAATGAAAAACTGTTTTTT
.	TRBV28	.	TRBJ1-1	CASIPRESRSYGEAFF	TGTGCCAGCATCCCCCGGGAGTCAAGAAGCTATGGTGAAGCTTTCTTT
.	TRBV27	.	TRBJ2-2	CASSLTAGGTGELFF	TGTGCCAGCAGTTTAACTGCTGGGGGGACCGGGGAGCTGTTTTTT
TRBD1	TRBV5-1	.	TRBJ2-5	CASSPGGTGGQETQYF	TGCGCCAGCAGCCCTGGGGGGACAGGGGGACAAGAGACCCAGTACTTC
.	TRBV7-3	.	TRBJ2-1	CASSSSPTYNEQFF	TGTGCCAGCAGCTCTAGCCCCACATACAATGAGCAGTTCTTC
.	TRBV9	.	TRBJ2-3	CASSVQGTDTQYF	TGTGCCAGCAGCGTACAGGGGACAGATACGCAGTATTTT
TRBD2	TRBV4-3	once	TRBJ2-3	CASSQDGWVAGGTDTQYF	TGCGCCAGCAGCCAAGATGGCTGGGTAGCGGGGGGCACAGATACGCAGTATTTT
.	TRBV4-1	.	TRBJ2-3	CASSQERGTDTQYF	TGCGCCAGCAGCCAAGAGAGGGGCACAGATACGCAGTATTTT
.	TRBV4-1	.	TRBJ2-1	CASSQGSSGRPHNEQFF	TGCGCCAGCAGCCAAGGGTCGTCGGGGAGGCCACACAATGAGCAGTTCTTC
TRBD2	TRBV9	.	TRBJ2-7	CASSPSGRATYEQYF	TGTGCCAGCAGCCCTAGCGGGAGGGCTACCTACGAGCAGTACTTC
.	TRBV5-1	.	TRBJ1-1	CASSLPGANTEAFF	TGCGCCAGCAGCTTACCGGGGGCGAACACTGAAGCTTTCTTT